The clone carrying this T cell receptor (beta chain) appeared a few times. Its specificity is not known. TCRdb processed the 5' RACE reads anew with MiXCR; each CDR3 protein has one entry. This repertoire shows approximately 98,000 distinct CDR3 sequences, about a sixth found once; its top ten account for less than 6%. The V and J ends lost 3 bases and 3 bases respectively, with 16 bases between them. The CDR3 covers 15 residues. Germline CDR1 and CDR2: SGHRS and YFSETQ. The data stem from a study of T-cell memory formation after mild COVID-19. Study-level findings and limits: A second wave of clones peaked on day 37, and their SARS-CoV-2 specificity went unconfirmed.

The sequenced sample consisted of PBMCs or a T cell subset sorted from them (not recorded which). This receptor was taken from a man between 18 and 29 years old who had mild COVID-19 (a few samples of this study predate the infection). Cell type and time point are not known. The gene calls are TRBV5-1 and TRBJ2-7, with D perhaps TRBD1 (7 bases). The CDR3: CASSYTGDRLYEQYF. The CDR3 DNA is TGCGCCAGCAGCTACACGGGGGACAGACTCTACGAGCAGTACTTC.